This record concerns one T cell receptor beta chain sequence. This clone was observed a single time. What antigen it recognizes has not been identified. Per-nucleotide qualities are absent, and no much larger clonotype sits a single base away. TCR CDR3 regions were amplified from genomic DNA by multiplex PCR using the deep immunoSEQ assay. Extracted genomic DNA from each cell subset was spread evenly across all wells of several immunoSEQ 96-well plates, with each plate serving as a replicate. For sorted subsets, each replicate PCR was loaded with 200 ng genomic DNA, equivalent to approximately 33,000 T cell genomes. Purified libraries were measured with a Qubit 3.0 fluorometer, size-checked on a Bioanalyzer 2100, and measured again with the KAPA Library Quantification kit. Every immunoSEQ 96-well plate was sequenced on a dedicated single-read 150-cycle Illumina NextSeq 550 flow cell. In the original analysis: Because only junctional sequences without quality scores were contained in the immunoSEQ output, filtering matching that applied to full-length reads could not be performed. To assign V/J genes and CDR3, sequences were annotated using PyIR, a Python wrapper for IgBLAST v1.9, with IMGT germline references. Reads with weak V/J assignments (E-value above 1e-6), missing CDR3, stop codons, out-of-frame junctions, or ambiguous translated residues were removed. A V3J clonotype was defined by an identical inferred V gene, J gene, and CDR3 amino acid sequence. Percentage overlap between repertoires was computed as shared unique clonotypes divided by the size of the smaller repertoire. Three approaches were used to assess repertoire richness: RTK rarefaction, the Chao1 estimator, and Recon v2.1 estimates of unobserved clonotypes. For all TCRbeta clonotypes obtained by the gDNA method from a few donors, generation probabilities were computed with OLGA. TCRdb limited this immuneACCESS table to in-frame rearrangements with V and J called. A share of clones is missing; checked studies link under half to unresolved V genes, and the rest is unexplained. That table supplies the V and J calls and clone size; D and trimming were determined from the DNA. Present in this sample are approximately 2,000,000 clones, 85% to 95% of which were seen just once. The ten largest make up 0.37% of the sample.

The donors were healthy, HIV-negative adults who had no recently reported acute infections or vaccinations. All donors were Caucasian adults living in Nashville, Tennessee, USA. CD4+ T cells were enriched through magnetic negative selection, after which naive cells were positively selected on CD45RA and the remaining negative fraction served as the memory subset. Blood was obtained by leukapheresis, after which PBMCs were separated by Ficoll-Histopaque density gradient centrifugation and cryopreserved in liquid nitrogen vapor phase. Purity and quantity of every magnetically sorted T cell population were checked by analytical flow cytometry. From each sorted fraction, genomic DNA was isolated and quantified by UV absorbance on a Nanodrop 2000c. The data belong to a study of shared clonotypes between healthy human individuals (dated by TCRdb to 2020 to 2021). With respect to the entire study: A couple of women and a few men aged 18 to 49 years were included in the cohort. To estimate repertoire size and how much clonotypes are shared between individuals, the study performed deep sequencing of blood TCR repertoires from about five healthy adults. Leukapheresis yielded between about 0.9 and 9 billion PBMCs per donor. To increase sequencing depth and limit assay-specific biases, TCR repertoire library preparation and sequencing were carried out by different laboratories using diverse techniques. For each donor, CD4 naive and CD4 memory were each run on three plates, CD8 naive on two plates, and CD8 memory on one plate.

What the authors observed across the whole study: Naive subsets generally had larger estimated clonotype richness than memory subsets did. Rarefaction of sorted-subset datasets indicated incomplete sequencing despite the large sequencing depth. Only blood was sampled, and tissue TCR repertoires likely differ from those in blood. Pairwise subsampling indicated that sequencing depth was expected to affect the degree of clonotype sharing among donors. Because the study included a small number of donors, the genetic and exposure-history diversity represented was limited. Clonotypes shared by all four sorted-subset donors showed higher generation probabilities than non-shared clonotypes. When a few donors were compared, the shared fraction of clonotypes was 5% to 6.5% for naive CD4, 3.5% to 4% for naive CD8, 2.3% for memory CD4, and roughly 0.43% for memory CD8.

The germline ends are 12 bases apart after V is trimmed by 1 base and J by 8 bases. The CDR3 goes from the cysteine to the phenylalanine over 14 residues. Just the 42-base CDR3 DNA is kept, in frame starting at base 1. Looking up the germline V gene yields CDR1 MNHNS and CDR2 SASEGT. Sequencing used naive CD4+ T cells from PBMCs. Taken with the paper, the label for cell subset or site translates to: CD45RA+ positively selected. The chain was built from TRBV6-1 and TRBJ2-1; perhaps TRBD2 is the D gene, with 6 bases matching. The receptor comes from a man younger than 35 in good health. Some clones in this sample may be carry-over from other donors' samples. For the CDR3, the sequence is CASSEGGVVYEQFF. The nucleotide sequence is given as TGTGCCAGCAGTGAAGGCGGGGTGGTGTATGAGCAGTTCTTC.